This T cell receptor (beta chain) was recorded in a study of blood T cell repertoires in COVID-19. Study-level information: Samples came from the United States, Italy and Spain, spanning acute and convalescent COVID-19.

Germline lookup yields CDR1 SGHKS and CDR2 YYEKEE (reference sequence). This CDR3 contains 14 residues. Trimming took 4 bases from V and 3 from J, leaving 14 bases between them. Clones were sequenced by immunoSEQ multiplex PCR, and TCRdb holds only the in-frame ones, with some missing. The sample contains 390,000 or so clones, over 80% of which appear only once. The receptor was isolated from a woman between 50 and 59 years old who had recovered from COVID-19. Material: PBMCs or T cells enriched from blood (not recorded which). The genes are TRBV5-5 and TRBJ2-7; TRBD2 is a possible D gene (7 bases). CDR3 DNA sequence: TGTGCCAGCAGCCCCGCCGGGGGGCTCTACGAGCAGTACTTC. It codes for CASSPAGGLYEQYF.